The 31 T cell receptor beta chains below were found in one sample sequenced in a study of identical twins. TCRdb fed the 5' RACE reads into MiXCR, producing one record per CDR3 protein. Among some 190,000 distinct CDR3 sequences listed, more than 15% were seen once. These data also formed part of another study, on T cells expressing NK-cell markers.

The specimen sequenced was CD8+ T cells sorted from blood. Every receptor here comes from a woman in her late teens or twenties in good health.

This clonotype has a handful of counts. The gene calls are TRBV7-9 and TRBJ1-2; no clear D gene. V was shortened by 4 bases and J by 1 base, with 4 bases between the two germline ends. This CDR3 is 12 amino acids long. The germline V gene has CDR1 SEHNR and CDR2 FQNEAQ (reference sequence). CDR3 coding DNA: TGTGCCAGCAGCTGGGGTAACTATGGCTACACCTTC. Its translation: CASSWGNYGYTF.

This clonotype was seen a few times. The gene calls are TRBV6-1 and TRBJ2-7; D tentatively fits TRBD1 or TRBD2 (6 bases each). V was cut by 5 bases and J by 6 bases, with 20 bases left in between. Germline V CDR1 and CDR2: MNHNS, SASEGT. The CDR3 runs 15 residues. This CDR3 reads CASSPLEGGGSEQYF. The DNA for the CDR3 is TGTGCCAGCAGTCCCCTAGAGGGGGGAGGATCCGAGCAGTACTTC.

This clonotype was counted between two and nine times. This chain joins TRBV29-1 and TRBJ2-1; 13 nucleotides agree with TRBD2. Germline loops: CDR1 SQVTM, CDR2 ANQGSEA. V gave up 4 bases and J gave up 2 bases; unmatched junction bases: 2. The CDR3 loop spans 15 amino acids. In nucleotides, the CDR3 is TGCAGCGTTGTAGGGACTAGCGGGGCCTACAATGAGCAGTTCTTC. It encodes CSVVGTSGAYNEQFF.

This clonotype was counted a few times. The rearrangement joins TRBV29-1 to TRBJ1-5; no reliable D call. This CDR3 is built from 14 residues. Germline values: CDR1 SQVTM, CDR2 ANQGSEA. V lost 1 base and J 0 bases, leaving 7 bases between the germline ends. CDR3 loop: CSVEGADSNQPQHF. CDR3 coding DNA: TGCAGCGTTGAAGGGGCAGATAGCAATCAGCCCCAGCATTTT.

This clonotype was observed a handful of times. The chain employs TRBV29-1 and TRBJ2-5; TRBD2 aligns across 7 bases. Losses at the gene ends were 2 bases for V and 1 base for J; bases not matched to a gene: 7. The CDR3 consists of 15 residues. Germline lookup yields CDR1 SQVTM and CDR2 ANQGSEA. The CDR3 spells CSVERRGNFQETQYF. The CDR3 bases are TGCAGCGTTGAACGGCGGGGGAACTTCCAAGAGACCCAGTACTTC.

The chain has TRBV11-1 and TRBJ2-1, with TRBD2 matching over 10 bases. Looked up from germline, CDR1 is SGHAT and CDR2 is FQDESV (reference sequence). The CDR3 is 18 residues long. Losses at the gene ends were 1 base for V and 7 bases for J; bases not matched to a gene: 13. CDR3 DNA sequence: TGTGCCAGCAGCTTAGAAAGTTCCGAGCGGGAGGGCCGGAATGAGCAGTTCTTC. Protein product: CASSLESSEREGRNEQFF.

This clonotype was picked up a small number of times. Written as DNA, the CDR3 is TGTGCCAGCAGTGATACCCTCTCGTCGGCGCTAGCCAAAAACATTCAGTACTTC. Amino acids: CASSDTLSSALAKNIQYF. The chain links TRBV2 to TRBJ2-4; D is unclear. There are 18 residues in the CDR3. Trimming took 3 bases from V and 0 from J, leaving 18 bases between them. The germline V gene encodes CDR1 SNHLY and CDR2 FYNNEI.

The table lists this clonotype with a few counts. The chain combines TRBV7-9 with TRBJ1-2, with no clear D. The germline V gene encodes CDR1 SEHNR and CDR2 FQNEAQ (reference sequence). The CDR3 runs to 14 residues. V dropped 4 bases and J dropped 3 bases, with 12 bases sitting between them. This CDR3 is CASSSNHLYYGYTF. CDR3 DNA sequence: TGTGCCAGCAGCTCCAATCATCTATACTATGGCTACACCTTC.

J is TRBJ2-2 and V is TRBV29-1; D possibly corresponds to TRBD2 (5 bases). This CDR3 contains 14 residues. V lost 8 bases, J lost 0 bases, and 13 bases lay in between. CDR1 SQVTM and CDR2 ANQGSEA come from the germline V gene. This chain's CDR3 is CSSSGKTNTGELFF. CDR3 sequence (DNA): TGCAGCTCTTCCGGGAAAACGAACACCGGGGAGCTGTTTTTT.

This chain links TRBV12-3 or TRBV12-4 with TRBJ1-1; 7 bases match TRBD1. V dropped 5 bases and J dropped 1; count of bases not matched to a gene: 10. The CDR3 extends over 16 amino acids. The CDR3 DNA follows: TGTGCCAGCAGTGACCCTCAACAGGGGCGGAACACTGAAGCTTTCTTT. Its translation is CASSDPQQGRNTEAFF.

This clonotype was detected many times. The chain combines TRBV14 with TRBJ2-1, with 7 bases identical to TRBD2. This CDR3 is built from 14 residues. Germline lookup yields CDR1 SGHDN and CDR2 FVKESK. J was trimmed by 5 bases and V by 6 bases; bases with no gene match: 7. CDR3 DNA: TGTGCCAGCAGACGAGCGGGAACCAACAATGAGCAGTTCTTC. This encodes CASRRAGTNNEQFF.

The chain uses TRBV25-1 and TRBJ2-3, with D perhaps TRBD2 (6 bases). The CDR3 totals 17 residues. Germline-derived CDR1 and CDR2 are MGHDK and SYGVNS. V was pared by 3 bases and J by 2 bases, with 18 bases between. The DNA for the CDR3 is TGTGCCAGCAGTGAGGGACTTGGAATTGCATACACAGATACGCAGTATTTT. Translating gives CASSEGLGIAYTDTQYF.

This chain connects TRBV11-2 to TRBJ2-7, with 12 bases matching TRBD2. CDR3 length: 16 residues. V lost 5 bases and J lost 2; bases outside the gene matches: 7. Germline CDR1 reads SGHAT; CDR2 reads FQNNGV. Written as DNA, the CDR3 is TGTGCCAGCAGCGGGGGACTAGCGGGCCTCCCCTACGAGCAGTACTTC. It codes for CASSGGLAGLPYEQYF.

Many counts were recorded for this clonotype. The CDR3 sequence: CSATLYNEQFF. The CDR3 nucleotides are TGCAGTGCTACTCTTTACAATGAGCAGTTCTTC. The V gene is TRBV20-1, the J gene TRBJ2-1, with no clear D. The CDR3 covers 11 residues. The V and J ends lost 4 bases and 4 bases respectively, with 5 bases between them. Germline V gene lookup returns CDR1 DFQATT and CDR2 SNEGSKA (reference sequence).

The V gene is TRBV5-1, the J gene TRBJ1-1; D not certain. The ends were cut back, 0 bases at V and 0 bases at J, with 12 bases in the middle. The CDR3 runs to 16 residues. From germline, CDR1 is SGHRS and CDR2 YFSETQ. CDR3 DNA: TGCGCCAGCAGCTTGGCAGGCGCGCCGTTGAACACTGAAGCTTTCTTT. As protein: CASSLAGAPLNTEAFF.

This clonotype has more than one count but fewer than ten. J is TRBJ1-5 and V is TRBV20-1; D gene ambiguous. The V gene's germline CDR1 is DFQATT and CDR2 SNEGSKA (reference sequence). Trimming removed 2 bases from V and 3 bases from J, with 8 bases in between. The CDR3 length is 13 residues. DNA for the CDR3: TGCAGTGCTAGAAACCCCTCCAATCAGCCCCAGCATTTT. Its protein product is CSARNPSNQPQHF.

This clonotype was observed a few times. This sequence joins TRBV6-1 and TRBJ1-2, with D maybe TRBD1 (6 bases). The V end lost 2 bases, the J end lost 4 bases, and 20 bases lay between the germline ends. This CDR3 spans 17 amino acids. Germline CDR1 MNHNS, CDR2 SASEGT. The CDR3 sequence: CASSEHPGQTSFYGYTF. CDR3 bases: TGTGCCAGCAGTGAACACCCTGGACAGACAAGCTTCTATGGCTACACCTTC.

V usage is TRBV7-8 and J usage is TRBJ2-2; 7 bases are a match to TRBD1. CDR1 is SGHVS, CDR2 FQNEAQ, per germline. The CDR3 sequence is 17 residues long. The J segment lost 2 bases and the V segment lost 4 bases, leaving 10 bases of the junction unmatched. Here the CDR3 DNA reads TGTGCCAGCAGCTGGACCCCGGGACAGCCAAACACCGGGGAGCTGTTTTTT. As protein: CASSWTPGQPNTGELFF.

The genes are TRBV12-3 or TRBV12-4 and TRBJ2-7, with a tentative D call TRBD2 (6 bases). The CDR3 contains 12 residues. The ends were cut back, 7 bases at V and 4 bases at J, with 11 bases in the middle. CDR3: CASTSGLYEQYF. CDR3 sequence (DNA): TGTGCCAGCACCTCGGGACTTTACGAGCAGTACTTC.

This clonotype was counted a few times. The J gene is TRBJ2-1, the V gene TRBV27; 7 bases fit TRBD2. Looked up from germline, CDR1 is MNHEY and CDR2 is SMNVEV (reference sequence). This CDR3 comprises 14 residues. With 0 bases clipped from V and 9 bases from J, the junction kept 5 bases outside the gene matches. CDR3 in amino acids: CASSLSPTSREQFF. The DNA of the CDR3 is TGTGCCAGCAGTTTATCGCCGACTAGCCGTGAGCAGTTCTTC.

The gene calls are TRBV7-6 and TRBJ1-6, with 7 bases fitting TRBD1. The ends lost 0 bases at V and 6 bases at J; junction bases unmatched: 2. This CDR3 region has 15 residues. Germline V gene data show CDR1 as SGHVS and CDR2 as FNYEAQ. The CDR3 sequence: CASSLARGLNSPLHF. CDR3 sequence (DNA): TGTGCCAGCAGCTTAGCGAGGGGGCTTAATTCACCCCTCCACTTT.

The chain is built from TRBV7-9 and TRBJ2-1; D is undetermined. This CDR3 contains 16 residues. Trimming pared 1 base from V and 0 bases from J, leaving 10 bases between. Germline values: CDR1 SEHNR, CDR2 FQNEAQ (reference sequence). The CDR3 loop reads CASSLGWNYSYNEQFF. The CDR3 bases are TGTGCCAGCAGCTTAGGGTGGAACTACTCCTACAATGAGCAGTTCTTC. The complete variable domain, with remaining parts taken from reference TRBV7-9 and TRBJ2-1, reads DTGVSQNPRHKITKRGQNVTFRCDPISEHNRLYWYRQTLGQGPEFLTYFQNEAQLEKSRLLSDRFSAERPKGSFSTLEIQRTEQGDSAMYLCASSLGWNYSYNEQFFGPGTRLTVL.

In this sample, this clonotype turned up a few times. V and J are TRBV11-2 and TRBJ2-7; D ambiguous. This CDR3 has 16 amino acids. Germline V gives CDR1 SGHAT, CDR2 FQNNGV. V dropped 5 bases and J dropped 0 bases, with 17 bases sitting between them. The CDR3 here is CASSLNGGKSSYEQYF. CDR3 in DNA: TGTGCCAGCAGCCTGAATGGTGGCAAGAGCTCCTACGAGCAGTACTTC.

The table lists this clonotype with many counts. The gene calls are TRBV29-1 and TRBJ2-5, with D possibly matching TRBD1 (7 bases). CDR1 SQVTM and CDR2 ANQGSEA come from the germline V gene. The CDR3 extends over 16 amino acids. Between the trimmed V and J ends, which lost 0 bases and 1 base, there was a span of 15 bases. CDR3 amino acids: CSVEDTSNRGQETQYF. The CDR3 coding sequence is TGCAGCGTTGAAGATACTAGCAACAGGGGCCAAGAGACCCAGTACTTC.

This clonotype was observed a handful of times. The V gene is TRBV3-1, the J gene TRBJ2-4; no reliable D call. CDR1 is LGHDT, CDR2 YNNKEL, per germline (reference sequence). Trimming removed 3 bases at V and 2 bases at J, with 5 bases between. The length of the CDR3 is 13 residues. The CDR3 region has the DNA TGTGCCAGCAGCCAGGGTTCCAAAAACATTCAGTACTTC. Its translation is CASSQGSKNIQYF.

The chain carries TRBV10-1 and TRBJ2-2; no firm D call. This CDR3 spans 14 amino acids. Germline assignment: CDR1 WNHNN and CDR2 SYGVQD (reference sequence). Trimming shortened V by 0 bases and J by 1 base, and 3 bases separated the two germline ends. The CDR3 protein is CASSESRNTGELFF. In nucleotides, the CDR3 is TGCGCCAGCAGTGAGTCGCGGAACACCGGGGAGCTGTTTTTT.

This clonotype was seen repeatedly, ten times or more. V usage is TRBV20-1 and J usage is TRBJ2-7; 10 bases match TRBD1. The CDR3 contains 22 residues. The germline V gene encodes CDR1 DFQATT and CDR2 SNEGSKA (reference sequence). Trimming took 1 base from V and 3 from J; bases not matched to a gene: 27. The CDR3 DNA is TGCAGTGCTAGAGGAGTTGGGACAGGGGCAGCGGATCAAAAGAGTCCCTACTACGAGCAGTACTTC. This encodes CSARGVGTGAADQKSPYYEQYF.

This clonotype was counted many times. The V call is TRBV19, the J call TRBJ2-7; TRBD2 matches at 8 bases. V was clipped by 7 bases and J by 0 bases; unmatched bases: 5. This CDR3 is 14 amino acids long. Germline values: CDR1 LNHDA, CDR2 SQIVND (reference sequence). The CDR3 loop reads CASTPGGSSYEQYF. In DNA form, the CDR3 reads TGTGCCAGTACCCCGGGAGGGAGCTCCTACGAGCAGTACTTC.

This clonotype was detected only a few times. The chain couples TRBV29-1 to TRBJ2-2, with D unclear. The V and J ends lost 7 bases and 4 bases respectively, with 10 bases between them. CDR1 and CDR2 from the germline V gene are SQVTM and ANQGSEA. This CDR3 has 12 amino acids. CDR3 nucleotides: TGCAGCGCCGTTAAGGGCACCGGGGAGCTGTTTTTT. Residues: CSAVKGTGELFF.

This clonotype has a count of ten or more. V gene TRBV6-1 combines with J gene TRBJ1-1, with 7 bases fitting TRBD1. The germline CDR1 and CDR2 sequences are MNHNS and SASEGT. This CDR3 has 15 amino acids. The J segment lost 4 bases and the V segment lost 5 bases, leaving 10 bases of the junction unmatched. CDR3 nucleotides: TGTGCCAGCAGTCCTCAGGACAGGTCGAGCACTGAAGCTTTCTTT. Protein sequence: CASSPQDRSSTEAFF.

This clonotype has more than one count but fewer than ten. The chain joins TRBV19 to TRBJ2-1; D is unclear. The CDR3 has 13 residues. The germline CDR1 and CDR2 sequences are LNHDA and SQIVND (reference sequence). V dropped 6 bases and J dropped 0 bases, with 6 bases sitting between them. This chain's CDR3 is CASSYTSYNEQFF. Here the CDR3 DNA reads TGTGCCAGTAGCTACACCTCCTACAATGAGCAGTTCTTC.